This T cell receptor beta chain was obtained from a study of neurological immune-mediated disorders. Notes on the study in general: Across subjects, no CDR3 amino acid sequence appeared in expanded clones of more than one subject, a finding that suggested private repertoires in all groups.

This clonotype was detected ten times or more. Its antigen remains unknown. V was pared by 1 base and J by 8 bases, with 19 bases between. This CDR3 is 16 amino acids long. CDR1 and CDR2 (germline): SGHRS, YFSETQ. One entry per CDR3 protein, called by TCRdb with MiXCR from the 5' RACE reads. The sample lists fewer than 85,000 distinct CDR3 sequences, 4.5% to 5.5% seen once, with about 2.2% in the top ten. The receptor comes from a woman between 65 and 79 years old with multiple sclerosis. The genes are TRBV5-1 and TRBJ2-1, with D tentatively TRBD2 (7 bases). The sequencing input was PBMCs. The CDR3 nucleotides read TGCGCCAGCAGCTTGACTAGCGCTGGGGGGGCGTATGAGCAGTTCTTC. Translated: CASSLTSAGGAYEQFF.